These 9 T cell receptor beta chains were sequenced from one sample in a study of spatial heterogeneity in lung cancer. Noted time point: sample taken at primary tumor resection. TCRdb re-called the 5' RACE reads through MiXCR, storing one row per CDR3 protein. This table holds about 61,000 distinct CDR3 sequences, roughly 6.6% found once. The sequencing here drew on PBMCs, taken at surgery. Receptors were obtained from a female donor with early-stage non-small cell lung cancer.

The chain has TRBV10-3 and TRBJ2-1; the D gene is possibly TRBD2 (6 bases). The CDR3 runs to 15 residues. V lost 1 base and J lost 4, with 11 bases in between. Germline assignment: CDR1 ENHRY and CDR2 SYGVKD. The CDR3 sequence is CAISELGLGYNEQFF. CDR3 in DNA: TGTGCCATCAGTGAGTTGGGACTTGGGTACAATGAGCAGTTCTTC.

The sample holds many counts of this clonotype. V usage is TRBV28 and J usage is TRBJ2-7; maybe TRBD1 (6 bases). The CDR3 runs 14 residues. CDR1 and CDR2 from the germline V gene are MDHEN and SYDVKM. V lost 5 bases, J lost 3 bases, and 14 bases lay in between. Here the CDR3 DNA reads TGTGCCAGCAGTCGCTTGGACAGTCTCTACGAGCAGTACTTC. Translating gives CASSRLDSLYEQYF.

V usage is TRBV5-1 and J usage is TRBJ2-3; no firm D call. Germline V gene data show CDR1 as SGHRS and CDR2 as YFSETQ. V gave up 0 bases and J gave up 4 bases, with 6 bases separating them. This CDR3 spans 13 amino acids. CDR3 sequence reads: CASSLESADTQYF. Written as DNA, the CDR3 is TGCGCCAGCAGCTTGGAGAGCGCAGATACGCAGTATTTT.

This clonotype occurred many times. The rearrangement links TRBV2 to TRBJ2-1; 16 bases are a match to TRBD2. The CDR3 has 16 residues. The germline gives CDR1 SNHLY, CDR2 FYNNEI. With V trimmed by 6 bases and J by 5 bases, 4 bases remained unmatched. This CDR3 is CASSGTSGRGNNEQFF. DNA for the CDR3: TGTGCCAGCAGCGGGACTAGCGGGAGGGGGAACAATGAGCAGTTCTTC.

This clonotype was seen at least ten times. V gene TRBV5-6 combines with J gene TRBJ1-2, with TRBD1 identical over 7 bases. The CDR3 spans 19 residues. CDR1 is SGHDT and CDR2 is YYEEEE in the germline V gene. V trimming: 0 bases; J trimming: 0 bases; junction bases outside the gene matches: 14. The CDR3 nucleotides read TGTGCCAGCAGCTTGGCGTACAAGGGGGCTCCAGGGTCTAACTATGGCTACACCTTC. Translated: CASSLAYKGAPGSNYGYTF.

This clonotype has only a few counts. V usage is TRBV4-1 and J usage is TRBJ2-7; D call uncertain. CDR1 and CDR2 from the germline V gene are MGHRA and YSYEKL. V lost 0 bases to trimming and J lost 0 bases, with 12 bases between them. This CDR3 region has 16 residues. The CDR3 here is CASSQDGSRFSYEQYF. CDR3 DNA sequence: TGCGCCAGCAGCCAAGATGGGTCTAGGTTCTCCTACGAGCAGTACTTC.

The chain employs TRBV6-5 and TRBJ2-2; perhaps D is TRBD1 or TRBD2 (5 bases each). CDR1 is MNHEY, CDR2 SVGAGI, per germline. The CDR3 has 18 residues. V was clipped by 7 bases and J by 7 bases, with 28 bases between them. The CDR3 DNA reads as TGTGCCAGCACCGTTATTGGGGGATATCGCAGGGATGTCGGGGAGCTGTTTTTT. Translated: CASTVIGGYRRDVGELFF.

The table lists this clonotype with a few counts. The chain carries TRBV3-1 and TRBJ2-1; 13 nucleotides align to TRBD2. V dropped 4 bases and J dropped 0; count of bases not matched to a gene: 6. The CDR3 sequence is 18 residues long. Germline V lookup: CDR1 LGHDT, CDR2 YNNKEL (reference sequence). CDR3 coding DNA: TGTGCCAGCAGCCCGGGACTAGCGGGGACTAACTCCTACAATGAGCAGTTCTTC. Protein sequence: CASSPGLAGTNSYNEQFF.

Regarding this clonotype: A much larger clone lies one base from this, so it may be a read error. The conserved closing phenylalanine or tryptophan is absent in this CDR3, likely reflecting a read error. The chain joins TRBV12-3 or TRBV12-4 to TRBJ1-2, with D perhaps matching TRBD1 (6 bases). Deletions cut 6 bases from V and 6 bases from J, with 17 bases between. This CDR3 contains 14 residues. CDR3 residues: CASSPGALVNGYTI. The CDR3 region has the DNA TGTGCCAGCAGCCCGGGGGCACTGGTTAATGGCTACACCATC.